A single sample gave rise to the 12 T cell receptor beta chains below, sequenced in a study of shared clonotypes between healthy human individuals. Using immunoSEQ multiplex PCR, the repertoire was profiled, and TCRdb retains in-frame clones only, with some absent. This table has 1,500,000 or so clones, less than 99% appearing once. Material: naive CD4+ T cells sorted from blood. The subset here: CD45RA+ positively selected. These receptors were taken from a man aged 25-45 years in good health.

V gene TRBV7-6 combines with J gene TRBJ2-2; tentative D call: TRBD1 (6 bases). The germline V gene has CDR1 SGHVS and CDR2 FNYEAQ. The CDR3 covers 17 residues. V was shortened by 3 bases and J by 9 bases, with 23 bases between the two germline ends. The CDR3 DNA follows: TGTGCCAGCAGCTTCCTGTTGGGGACAAATCCGATCTGGGAGCTGTTTTTT. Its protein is CASSFLLGTNPIWELFF.

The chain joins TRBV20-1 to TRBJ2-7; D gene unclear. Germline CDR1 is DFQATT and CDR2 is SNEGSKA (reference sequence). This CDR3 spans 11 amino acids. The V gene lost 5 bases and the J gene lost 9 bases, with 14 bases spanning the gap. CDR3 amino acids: CSASDPPVQYF. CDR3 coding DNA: TGCAGTGCTTCGGACCCCCCCGTGCAGTACTTC.

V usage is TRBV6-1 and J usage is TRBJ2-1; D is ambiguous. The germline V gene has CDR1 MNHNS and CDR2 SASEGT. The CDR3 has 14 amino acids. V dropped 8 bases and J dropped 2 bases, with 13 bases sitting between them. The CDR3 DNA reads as TGTGCCAGCTATAAGACACGGACCTACAATGAGCAGTTCTTC. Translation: CASYKTRTYNEQFF.

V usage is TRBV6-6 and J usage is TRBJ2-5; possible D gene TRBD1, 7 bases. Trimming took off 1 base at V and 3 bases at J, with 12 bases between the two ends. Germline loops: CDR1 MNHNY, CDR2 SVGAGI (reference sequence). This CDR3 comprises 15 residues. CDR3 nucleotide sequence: TGTGCCAGCAGTTACTTGCAGGGGGGCAAAGAGACCCAGTACTTC. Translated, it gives CASSYLQGGKETQYF.

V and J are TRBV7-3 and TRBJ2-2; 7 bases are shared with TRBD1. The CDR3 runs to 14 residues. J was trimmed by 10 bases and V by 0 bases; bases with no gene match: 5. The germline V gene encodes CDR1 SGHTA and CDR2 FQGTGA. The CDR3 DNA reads TGTGCCAGCAGCTTAACAGGGGGCCGGGAGGAGCTGTTTTTT. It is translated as CASSLTGGREELFF.

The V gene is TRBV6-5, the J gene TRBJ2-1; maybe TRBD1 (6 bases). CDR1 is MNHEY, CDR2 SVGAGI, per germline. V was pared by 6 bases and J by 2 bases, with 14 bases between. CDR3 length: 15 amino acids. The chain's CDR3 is CASRPRGSTYNEQFF. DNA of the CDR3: TGTGCCAGCAGGCCTAGGGGGTCCACCTACAATGAGCAGTTCTTC.

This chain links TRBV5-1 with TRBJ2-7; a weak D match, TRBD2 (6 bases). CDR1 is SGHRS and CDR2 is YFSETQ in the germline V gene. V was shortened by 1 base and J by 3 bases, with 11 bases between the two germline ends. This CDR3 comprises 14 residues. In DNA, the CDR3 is TGCGCCAGCAGCTTGATGGTGGGGGGCTACGAGCAGTACTTC. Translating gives CASSLMVGGYEQYF.

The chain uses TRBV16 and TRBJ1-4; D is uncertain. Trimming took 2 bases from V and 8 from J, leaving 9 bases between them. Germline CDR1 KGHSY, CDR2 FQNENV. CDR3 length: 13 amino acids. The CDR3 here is CASSQKREEKLFF. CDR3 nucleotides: TGTGCCAGCAGCCAAAAGAGGGAGGAAAAACTGTTTTTT.

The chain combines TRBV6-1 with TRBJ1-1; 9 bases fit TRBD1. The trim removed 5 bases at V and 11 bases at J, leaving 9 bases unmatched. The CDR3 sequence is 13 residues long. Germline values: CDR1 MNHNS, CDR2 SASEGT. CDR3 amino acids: CASSQTGTGSAFF. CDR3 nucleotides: TGTGCCAGCAGTCAGACCGGGACAGGGTCCGCTTTCTTT.

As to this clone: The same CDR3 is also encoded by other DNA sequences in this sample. The CDR3 coding sequence is TGTGCCAGCAGTGAAGCAGGCACAGATACGCAGTATTTT. Encoded protein: CASSEAGTDTQYF. The chain joins TRBV25-1 to TRBJ2-3; D unresolved. The V end lost 2 bases, the J end lost 1 base, and 4 bases lay between the germline ends. This CDR3 is built from 13 residues. From germline, CDR1 is MGHDK and CDR2 SYGVNS.

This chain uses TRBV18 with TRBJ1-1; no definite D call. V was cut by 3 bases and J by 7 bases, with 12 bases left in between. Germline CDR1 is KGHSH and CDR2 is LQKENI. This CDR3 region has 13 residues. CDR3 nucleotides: TGTGCCAGCTCACCCGTGGGTGATGATGAAGCTTTCTTT. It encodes CASSPVGDDEAFF.

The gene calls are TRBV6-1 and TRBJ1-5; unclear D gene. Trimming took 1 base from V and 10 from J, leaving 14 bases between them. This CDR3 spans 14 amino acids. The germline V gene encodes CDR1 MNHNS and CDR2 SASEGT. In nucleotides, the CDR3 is TGTGCCAGCAGTGAAGGGCAGTCGGTGGATCCCCAGCATTTT. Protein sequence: CASSEGQSVDPQHF.